Each of the 13 T cell receptor beta chains below was sequenced from the same sample in a study of CD8+CD57+ T cells in acquired aplastic anemia (dated by TCRdb to the late 2010s). Patients chosen for sequencing had shown expansion of CD8+CD57+ cells by flow cytometry. The run used an Illumina HiSeq 2000. TCR beta VDJ combination and CDR3 sequence profiling used genomic DNA as the template. TCRdb itself trimmed the public reads at Q25 with fastp, ran MiXCR and retained productive beta chains. Duplicate CDR3 protein sequences are folded into a single record with the most common DNA and genes. This sample is represented by 220,000 or so distinct CDR3 sequences; 50% to 70% of them were singletons. In total, the top ten clones hold roughly three fifths of the sample. The sequenced material came from sorted CD4+, CD8+, or CD8+CD57+ T cells (not recorded which) from PBMCs. Every receptor here comes from a human donor with aplastic anemia.

This clonotype was recorded once. V and J are TRBV29-1 and TRBJ1-4; no clear D. Trimming took 3 bases from V and 7 from J, leaving 18 bases between them. This CDR3 region has 15 residues. In germline, CDR1 is SQVTM, CDR2 ANQGSEA. CDR3 sequence (DNA): TGCAGCGTTGATGTGAGGACCGGAGAGCGTGAAAAACTGTTTTTT. This translates into CSVDVRTGEREKLFF.

This clonotype was seen a single time. This chain uses TRBV24-1 with TRBJ1-5; no clear D. Germline values: CDR1 KGHDR, CDR2 SFDVKD. This CDR3 comprises 12 residues. V was pared by 4 bases and J by 7 bases, with 7 bases between. The CDR3 DNA reads as TGTGCCACCAGTGAACCAGGACAGCCCCAGCATTTT. It encodes CATSEPGQPQHF.

V usage is TRBV7-3 and J usage is TRBJ2-7; 7 positions agree with TRBD2. Germline loops: CDR1 SGHTA, CDR2 FQGTGA. The CDR3 sequence is 15 residues long. Trimming removed 5 bases from V and 6 bases from J; junction bases left unmatched: 13. The CDR3 bases are TGTGCCAGCAGCGCAGGACTAGAGGGAGGTGGCGAGCAGTACTTC. This encodes CASSAGLEGGGEQYF.

The rearrangement links TRBV10-3 to TRBJ1-5; D perhaps matches TRBD1 (5 bases). CDR1 and CDR2 (germline): ENHRY, SYGVKD. The ends were cut back, 3 bases at V and 5 bases at J, with 14 bases in the middle. This CDR3 is 15 amino acids long. Here the CDR3 reads CAISDPDRLYQPQHF. The CDR3 DNA follows: TGTGCCATCAGTGATCCAGACAGACTATATCAGCCCCAGCATTTT.

This clonotype was counted between two and nine times. CDR3: CAISGTGGNTEAFF. CDR3 DNA sequence: TGTGCCATCAGTGGTACAGGGGGAAATACTGAAGCTTTCTTT. V is TRBV10-3 and J is TRBJ1-1, with TRBD1 matching over 8 bases. J was trimmed by 5 bases and V by 4 bases; bases with no gene match: 6. Germline CDR1 and CDR2: ENHRY and SYGVKD. The CDR3 extends over 14 amino acids.

The chain has TRBV28 and TRBJ2-3; D may be TRBD1 or TRBD2 (5 bases each). From germline, CDR1 is MDHEN and CDR2 SYDVKM. The CDR3 length is 13 residues. V gave up 11 bases and J gave up 3 bases, with 15 bases separating them. The CDR3 protein is CASGDPGTDTQYF. The CDR3 DNA reads as TGTGCCTCCGGGGACCCCGGGACAGATACGCAGTATTTT.

Comments on this clonotype: A junction boundary mismatches the germline segment, possibly from a read error. The rearrangement joins TRBV7-2 to TRBJ2-5; D gene unclear. The CDR3 is made up of 12 amino acids. Germline CDR1 SGHTA, CDR2 FQGNSA. The CDR3 DNA reads TGCGCCAGCAGTGAGTACGGGGAGACCCAGTACTTC. Its protein product is CASSEYGETQYF. Together with reference TRBV7-2 and TRBJ2-5, the CDR3 gives the full variable domain: GAGVSQSPSNKVTEKGKDVELRCDPISGHTALYWYRQSLGQGLEFLIYFQGNSAPDKSGLPSDRFSAERTGGSVSTLTIQRTQQEDSAVYLCASSEYGETQYFGPGTRLLVL.

The chain couples TRBV9 to TRBJ2-3, with D tentatively TRBD2 (6 bases). The germline CDR1 and CDR2 sequences are SGDLS and YYNGEE. The germline V and J ends were trimmed by 3 bases and 1 base, with 18 bases remaining between them. The CDR3 sequence is 17 residues long. DNA of the CDR3: TGTGCCAGCAGCGCACTCGGGGGAAACCCGCGCACAGATACGCAGTATTTT. It codes for CASSALGGNPRTDTQYF.

This chain uses TRBV20-1 with TRBJ2-5, with 8 bases matching TRBD2. The CDR3 length is 15 residues. Per germline, CDR1 DFQATT and CDR2 SNEGSKA (reference sequence). The J segment lost 1 base and the V segment lost 7 bases, leaving 11 bases of the junction unmatched. The chain's CDR3 is CSGVRQRGFQETQYF. CDR3 nucleotides: TGCAGTGGGGTTCGGCAGCGGGGGTTCCAAGAGACCCAGTACTTC.

The CDR3 region is CASSLVWGGEAFF. CDR3 DNA: TGTGCCAGCAGTTTAGTTTGGGGCGGGGAAGCTTTCTTT. The gene calls are TRBV12-3 or TRBV12-4 and TRBJ1-1; possible D gene TRBD1, 5 bases. The CDR3 spans 13 residues. Trimming shortened V by 1 base and J by 8 bases, and 11 bases separated the two germline ends.

This clonotype was observed a few times. The gene calls are TRBV5-1 and TRBJ2-7, with unresolved D. V lost 3 bases to trimming and J lost 5 bases, with 9 bases between them. Germline V gives CDR1 SGHRS, CDR2 YFSETQ. The CDR3 totals 12 residues. The CDR3 here is CASSWQENEQYF. CDR3 DNA: TGCGCCAGCAGCTGGCAGGAAAACGAGCAGTACTTC. Complete variable domain (other parts from reference TRBV5-1 and TRBJ2-7): KAGVTQTPRYLIKTRGQQVTLSCSPISGHRSVSWYQQTPGQGLQFLFEYFSETQRNKGNFPGRFSGRQFSNSRSEMNVSTLELGDSALYLCASSWQENEQYFGPGTRLTVT.

The gene calls are TRBV7-9 and TRBJ1-3; weak D call: TRBD1 (5 bases). V was trimmed by 5 bases and J by 0 bases, leaving 14 bases between them. Looked up from germline, CDR1 is SEHNR and CDR2 is FQNEAQ (reference sequence). This CDR3 is built from 16 residues. The CDR3: CASSVPKGSSGNTIYF. In DNA, the CDR3 is TGTGCCAGCAGCGTCCCGAAGGGGAGCTCTGGAAACACCATATATTTT.

This chain links TRBV20-1 with TRBJ1-5, with 9 bases that match TRBD1. The CDR3 runs 13 residues. CDR1 and CDR2 (germline): DFQATT, SNEGSKA (reference sequence). The V gene end was trimmed by 5 bases and the J gene end by 7 bases; junction bases not matched to a gene: 6. The CDR3 protein is CSASDRGEQPQHF. The CDR3 bases are TGCAGTGCTTCTGACAGGGGGGAACAGCCCCAGCATTTT.